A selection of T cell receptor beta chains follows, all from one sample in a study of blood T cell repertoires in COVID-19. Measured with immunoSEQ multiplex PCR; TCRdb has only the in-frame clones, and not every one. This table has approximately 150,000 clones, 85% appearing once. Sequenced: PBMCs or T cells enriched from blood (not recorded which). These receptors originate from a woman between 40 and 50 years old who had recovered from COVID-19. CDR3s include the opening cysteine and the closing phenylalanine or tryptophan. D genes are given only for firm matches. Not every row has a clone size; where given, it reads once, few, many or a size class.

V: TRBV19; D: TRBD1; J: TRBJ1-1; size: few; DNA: TGTGCCAGTAGTATTTCCGGGACAGTGAACACTGAAGCTTTCTTT; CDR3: CASSISGTVNTEAFF
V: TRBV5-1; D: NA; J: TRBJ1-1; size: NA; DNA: TGCGCCAGCAGCCCGCTCGGGACACAAGTATGGAACACTGAAGCTTTCTTT; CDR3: CASSPLGTQVWNTEAFF
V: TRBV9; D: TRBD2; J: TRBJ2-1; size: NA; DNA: TGTGCCAGCAGCGTAGCCCCCAGCGGGAGCTCCTACAATGAGCAGTTCTTC; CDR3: CASSVAPSGSSYNEQFF
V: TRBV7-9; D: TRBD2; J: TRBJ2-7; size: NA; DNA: TGTGCCAGCAGCCCCGGACTAGCGGGAGAATACGAGCAGTACTTC; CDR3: CASSPGLAGEYEQYF
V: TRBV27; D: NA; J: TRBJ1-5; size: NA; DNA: TGTGCCAGCAGTTTCACGAGCGATCAGCCCCAGCATTTT; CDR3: CASSFTSDQPQHF
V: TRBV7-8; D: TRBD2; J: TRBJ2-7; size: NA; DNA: TGTGCCAGCAGCTTTCGTGACGGGGGGGCCGGCGAGCAGTACTTC; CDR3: CASSFRDGGAGEQYF
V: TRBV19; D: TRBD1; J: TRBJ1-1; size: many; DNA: TGTGCCAGTAGTATCTCGACAGGGGTGGACACTGAAGCTTTCTTT; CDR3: CASSISTGVDTEAFF
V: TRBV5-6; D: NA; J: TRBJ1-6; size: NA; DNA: TGTGCCAGCAGCTTCTCAAGCTCTTCACCCCTCCACTTT; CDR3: CASSFSSSSPLHF
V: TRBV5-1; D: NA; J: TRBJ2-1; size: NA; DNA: TGCGCCAGCAGCCAACAGTCCACGGAGCAGTTCTTC; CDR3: CASSQQSTEQFF
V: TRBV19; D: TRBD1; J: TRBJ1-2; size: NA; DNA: TGTGCCAGTAGTCCGGGACAGGGTGTCTATGGCTACACCTTC; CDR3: CASSPGQGVYGYTF
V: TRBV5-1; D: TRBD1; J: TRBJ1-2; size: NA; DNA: TGCGCCAGCAGCTTGGCCACAGGGGGTAGCTATGGCTACACCTTC; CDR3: CASSLATGGSYGYTF
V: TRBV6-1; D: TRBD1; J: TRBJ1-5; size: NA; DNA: TGTGCCAGCAGTGAAAGGCGAGGGACAGGGACATATAGCAATCAGCCCCAGCATTTT; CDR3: CASSERRGTGTYSNQPQHF
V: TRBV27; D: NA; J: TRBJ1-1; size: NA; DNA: TGTGCCAGCAGTCCCACTCCCTTAAATGAAGCTTTCTTT; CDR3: CASSPTPLNEAFF
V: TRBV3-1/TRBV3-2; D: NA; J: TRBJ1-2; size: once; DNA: TGTGCCAGCAGCCGCCCGCAGGGCGGCTATGGCTACACCTTC; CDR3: CASSRPQGGYGYTF
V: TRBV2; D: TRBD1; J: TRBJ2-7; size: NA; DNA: TGTGCCAGCAGGCTTCGGACAGGGAGCTACAACGAGCAGTACTTC; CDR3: CASRLRTGSYNEQYF
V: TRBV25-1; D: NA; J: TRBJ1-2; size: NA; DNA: TGTGCCAGCAGCCATCTCCGGCAGGGCTATGGCTACACCTTC; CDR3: CASSHLRQGYGYTF
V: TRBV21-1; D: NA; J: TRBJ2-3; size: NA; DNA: TGTGCCATCTCCCAAGCGGGGCTAGCGGGAGGCACAGATACGCAGTATTTT; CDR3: CAISQAGLAGGTDTQYF
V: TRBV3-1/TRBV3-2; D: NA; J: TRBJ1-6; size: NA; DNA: TGTGCCAGCAGCCAAGATGGGAGTCCCCTCCACTTT; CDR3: CASSQDGSPLHF
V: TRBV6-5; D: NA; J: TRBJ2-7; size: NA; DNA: TGTGCCAGCAGTTACGGCACCCAACCCTCCTACGAGCAGTACTTC; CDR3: CASSYGTQPSYEQYF
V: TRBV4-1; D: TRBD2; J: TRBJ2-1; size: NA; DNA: TGCGCCAGCAGCCGAGACTCAGCGGGGGCCAATGAGCAGTTCTTC; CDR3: CASSRDSAGANEQFF
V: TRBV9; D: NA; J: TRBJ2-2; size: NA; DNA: TGTGCCAGCAGCCCCCCCTGGACGGACAGAGGGTCGAACACCGGGGAGCTGTTTTTT; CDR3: CASSPPWTDRGSNTGELFF
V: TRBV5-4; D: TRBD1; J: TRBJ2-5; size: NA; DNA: TGTGCCAGCAGCATACAGACAGGGGGCGGTGAGACCCAGTACTTC; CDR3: CASSIQTGGGETQYF
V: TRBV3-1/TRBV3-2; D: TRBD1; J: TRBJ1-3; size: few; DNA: TGTGCCAGCAGCCCTGGGACAGGGGAGAGTACCACCATATATTTT; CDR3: CASSPGTGESTTIYF
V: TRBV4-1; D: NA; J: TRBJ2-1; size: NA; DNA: TGCGCCAGCAGCCAAGTAGCTAGCGAGCCCGCCGAGGAGCAGTTCTTC; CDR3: CASSQVASEPAEEQFF
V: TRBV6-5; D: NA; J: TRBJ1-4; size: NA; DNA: TGTGCCAGCATCGCGGGCCTGAAACTGTTTTTT; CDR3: CASIAGLKLFF
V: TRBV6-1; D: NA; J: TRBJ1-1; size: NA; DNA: TGTGCCAGCAGTGAGGTCCCGATGGGGGGGAACACTGAAGCTTTCTTT; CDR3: CASSEVPMGGNTEAFF
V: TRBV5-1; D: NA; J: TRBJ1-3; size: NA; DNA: TGCGCCAGCACACTAACCACGGGAATCTCTGGAAACACCATATATTTT; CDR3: CASTLTTGISGNTIYF
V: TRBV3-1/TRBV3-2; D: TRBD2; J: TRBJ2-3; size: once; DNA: TGTGCCAGCAGCGTGCGGGGGAGCACAGATACGCAGTATTTT; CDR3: CASSVRGSTDTQYF
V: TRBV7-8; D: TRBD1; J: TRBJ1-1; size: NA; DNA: TGTGCCAGCAGCGCCGGGACAGGGTTGGGAACTGAAGCTTTCTTT; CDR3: CASSAGTGLGTEAFF
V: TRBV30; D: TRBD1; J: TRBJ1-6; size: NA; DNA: TGTGCCTGGAGAGAGAAGGGGGCGCGGCGGGATGTGTTTTATTCACCCCTCCACTTT; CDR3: CAWREKGARRDVFYSPLHF
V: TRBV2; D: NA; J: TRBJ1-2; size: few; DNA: TGTGCCAGCAGTGGGGGCATCGGCGGCTACACCTTC; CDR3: CASSGGIGGYTF
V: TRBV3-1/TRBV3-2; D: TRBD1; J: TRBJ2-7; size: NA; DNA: TGTGCCAGCAGCCTACTGGGACAGGGGAAGAACGAGCAGTACTTC; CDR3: CASSLLGQGKNEQYF
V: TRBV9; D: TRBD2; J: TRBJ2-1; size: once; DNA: TGTGCCAGCAGCGTAGAACCTAGCGGGAGCTATGAGCAGTTCTTC; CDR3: CASSVEPSGSYEQFF
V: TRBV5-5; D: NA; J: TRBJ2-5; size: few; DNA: TGTGCCAGCGAATCCGGGATACGTGAGACCCAGTACTTC; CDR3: CASESGIRETQYF
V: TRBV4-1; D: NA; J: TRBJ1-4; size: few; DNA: TGCGCCAGCAGCCACCCAGGGGTGCGGCGTGAAAAACTGTTTTTT; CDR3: CASSHPGVRREKLFF
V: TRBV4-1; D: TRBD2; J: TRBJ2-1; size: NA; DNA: TGCGCCAGCAGCCAAGAATCGGGACTAGCGGCCGTCTACAATGAGCAGTTCTTC; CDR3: CASSQESGLAAVYNEQFF
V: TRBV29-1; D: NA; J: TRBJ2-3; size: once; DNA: TGCAGCGTACCTCTAGTGTCTCATACGCAGTATTTT; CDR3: CSVPLVSHTQYF
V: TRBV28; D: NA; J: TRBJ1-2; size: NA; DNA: TGTGCCAGCGGACAACTACCGGGGGGGGGTGGCTACACCTTC; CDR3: CASGQLPGGGGYTF
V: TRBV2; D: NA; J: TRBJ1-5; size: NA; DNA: TGTGCCAGCAGTCGAATCTCAGGGATCAATCAGCCCCAGCATTTT; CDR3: CASSRISGINQPQHF
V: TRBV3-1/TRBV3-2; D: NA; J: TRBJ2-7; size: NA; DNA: TGTGCCAGCAGCCAAGGACAGCTAAGCTCCTACGAGCAGTACTTC; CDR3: CASSQGQLSSYEQYF